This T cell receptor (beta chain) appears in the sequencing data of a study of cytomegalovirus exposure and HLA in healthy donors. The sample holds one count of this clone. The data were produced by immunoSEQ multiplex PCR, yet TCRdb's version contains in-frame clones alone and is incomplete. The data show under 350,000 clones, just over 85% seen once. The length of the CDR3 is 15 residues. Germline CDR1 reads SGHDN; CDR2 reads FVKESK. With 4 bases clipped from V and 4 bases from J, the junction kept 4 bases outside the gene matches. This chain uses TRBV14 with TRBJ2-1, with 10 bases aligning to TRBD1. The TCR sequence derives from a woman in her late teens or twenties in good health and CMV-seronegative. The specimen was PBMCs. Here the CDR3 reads CASSLSGQGYNEQFF. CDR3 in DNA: TGTGCCAGCAGCCTTTCGGGACAGGGGTACAATGAGCAGTTCTTC. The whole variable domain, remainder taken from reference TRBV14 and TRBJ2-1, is EAGVTQFPSHSVIEKGQTVTLRCDPISGHDNLYWYRRVMGKEIKFLLHFVKESKQDESGMPNNRFLAERTGGTYSTLKVQPAELEDSGVYFCASSLSGQGYNEQFFGPGTRLTVL.